This T cell receptor (beta chain) was obtained from a study of Ad26.COV2.S vaccination and SARS-CoV-2 variants. The V end was cut by 8 bases, the J end by 2 bases, with 12 bases between. The CDR3 consists of 13 residues. Stated treatment: around 19 received Ad26.COV2.S at low or high dose, single or two shots; roughly five received placebo; per-sample allocation not given. Specimen acquisition occurred on day 63 following the initial vaccine or placebo injection. The assay was immunoSEQ multiplex PCR, and TCRdb's table has in-frame clones only and misses some. In the table there are around 270,000 clones, 87% of which are singletons.

J is TRBJ2-5 and V is TRBV12-3 or TRBV12-4; D gene unclear. This TCR derives from a person aged 18 to 65 who received the Ad26.COV2.S COVID-19 vaccine or a placebo. Sequenced material: peripheral blood, taken in a trial of Ad26.COV2.S vaccine versus placebo. The CDR3 spells CASHSNIQETQYF. CDR3 nucleotides: TGTGCCAGCCATTCCAACATTCAAGAGACCCAGTACTTC.